A selection of T cell receptor beta chains follows, all from one sample in a study of blood T cell repertoires in COVID-19. TCRdb keeps only in-frame clones here, not all; method: immunoSEQ multiplex PCR. The sample has a few hundred thousand clones, 70% to 90% seen once. Sequencing was done on a sample of PBMCs or T cells enriched from blood (not recorded which). The receptor source for this set is a woman aged 18-29 years who had been exposed to COVID-19. Each CDR3 is given with its conserved first and last residue. D genes are given only for firm matches. The size of a clone is reported for some rows only, either as once, few or many, or as a class for expanded clones.

clone_size	v_call	d_call	j_call	cdr3_aa	cdr3_nt
NA	TRBV4-1	NA	TRBJ2-1	CASSQERGDSYNEQFF	TGCGCCAGCAGCCAAGAGCGCGGGGACTCCTACAATGAGCAGTTCTTC
NA	TRBV2	NA	TRBJ2-3	CASGLGGTDTQYF	TGTGCCAGCGGGCTGGGCGGCACAGATACGCAGTATTTT
NA	TRBV18	NA	TRBJ1-6	CASSPLPRSDSPLHF	TGTGCCAGCTCACCACTTCCCAGGTCCGATTCACCCCTCCACTTT
few	TRBV29-1	NA	TRBJ1-1	CSVGSASDGSNTEAFF	TGCAGCGTTGGGTCCGCCAGCGACGGGTCGAACACTGAAGCTTTCTTT
NA	TRBV20-1	NA	TRBJ2-2	CSASEGVAGELFF	TGCAGTGCTAGTGAGGGAGTTGCCGGGGAGCTGTTTTTT
NA	TRBV5-1	NA	TRBJ2-1	CASSFQIANEQFF	TGCGCCAGCAGCTTTCAAATAGCGAATGAGCAGTTCTTC
NA	TRBV7-2	NA	TRBJ2-5	CASSIGIRETQYF	TGTGCCAGCAGCATCGGGATTAGAGAGACCCAGTACTTC
NA	TRBV6-5	NA	TRBJ2-1	CASSYAGIDNEQFF	TGTGCCAGCAGTTACGCAGGGATCGACAATGAGCAGTTCTTC
NA	TRBV9	TRBD2	TRBJ2-5	CASSTTGTSGETQYF	TGTGCCAGCAGCACGACCGGGACTAGTGGAGAGACCCAGTACTTC
NA	TRBV6-4	NA	TRBJ1-1	CASRDTNLDTEAFF	TGTGCCAGCAGGGACACAAACCTTGACACTGAAGCTTTCTTT
NA	TRBV5-1	TRBD1	TRBJ1-1	CASSFSTGDTEAFF	TGCGCCAGCAGCTTTTCGACAGGGGACACTGAAGCTTTCTTT
NA	TRBV6-2/TRBV6-3	NA	TRBJ1-6	CASSLDSPFSPLHF	TGTGCCAGCAGTTTGGACAGCCCTTTTTCACCCCTCCACTTT
once	TRBV30	TRBD2	TRBJ2-5	CAWSGRGLAGGHGQETQYF	TGTGCCTGGAGTGGAAGGGGACTAGCGGGGGGGCACGGACAAGAGACCCAGTACTTC
NA	TRBV3-1/TRBV3-2	TRBD2	TRBJ2-1	CASSLGLAGGPSYNEQFF	TGTGCCAGCAGCCTTGGACTAGCGGGAGGGCCCTCCTACAATGAGCAGTTCTTC
NA	TRBV24-1	NA	TRBJ1-6	CATSDGDRLGSPLHF	TGTGCCACCAGTGATGGTGACAGGCTTGGTTCACCCCTCCACTTT
NA	TRBV6-5	NA	TRBJ1-2	CASSYSTGRKLYGYTF	TGTGCCAGCAGTTACTCGACAGGCCGCAAATTATATGGCTACACCTTC
NA	TRBV27	NA	TRBJ2-7	CASSFSGYEQYF	TGTGCCAGCAGTTTTTCGGGTTACGAGCAGTACTTC
NA	TRBV9	NA	TRBJ2-3	CASSFLGVTQYF	TGTGCCAGCAGCTTCCTAGGAGTAACGCAGTATTTT
NA	TRBV28	NA	TRBJ1-1	CASSSSRGTEAFF	TGTGCCAGCAGTTCCTCAAGGGGCACTGAAGCTTTCTTT
few	TRBV3-1/TRBV3-2	NA	TRBJ2-7	CASSQDLTSQYF	TGTGCCAGCAGCCAAGATCTAACGTCGCAGTACTTC
NA	TRBV2	TRBD1	TRBJ2-1	CASSAETGGSGQFF	TGTGCCAGCAGTGCGGAAACAGGGGGCTCTGGGCAGTTCTTC
NA	TRBV19	NA	TRBJ2-4	CASSLAILGKNIQYF	TGTGCCAGTAGCCTAGCGATCCTGGGCAAAAACATTCAGTACTTC
NA	TRBV29-1	TRBD1	TRBJ2-1	CSVEAYGDRGPYNEQFF	TGCAGCGTTGAAGCGTACGGGGACAGGGGGCCTTACAATGAGCAGTTCTTC
NA	TRBV7-8	NA	TRBJ2-2	CASSLTRGTGELFF	TGTGCCAGCAGCTTAACGCGGGGCACCGGGGAGCTGTTTTTT
NA	TRBV18	NA	TRBJ1-3	CASSPLDSPSGNTIYF	TGTGCCAGCTCACCATTGGACAGTCCCTCTGGAAACACCATATATTTT
NA	TRBV28	NA	TRBJ1-5	CASSPWGDGKYQPQHF	TGTGCCAGCAGTCCCTGGGGGGACGGAAAATATCAGCCCCAGCATTTT
NA	TRBV7-9	NA	TRBJ1-1	CASSLSGVGTEAFF	TGTGCCAGCAGCTTATCAGGGGTGGGCACTGAAGCTTTCTTT
few	TRBV4-2	NA	TRBJ1-2	CASSHQGIGYTF	TGTGCCAGCAGCCACCAGGGAATTGGCTACACCTTC
few	TRBV6-8	TRBD2	TRBJ2-7	CASKGAGGHLSSYEQYF	TGTGCCAGCAAGGGAGCGGGGGGCCACTTGAGCTCCTACGAGCAGTACTTC
NA	TRBV27	NA	TRBJ1-2	CASRLPGSGGYTF	TGTGCCAGCAGACTTCCAGGGTCAGGGGGCTACACCTTC
NA	TRBV28	TRBD1	TRBJ1-2	CASSPSGQNYGYTF	TGTGCCAGCAGTCCATCGGGACAGAACTATGGCTACACCTTC
NA	TRBV7-3	NA	TRBJ2-7	CASSLDISYEQYF	TGTGCCAGCAGCTTGGACATTTCCTACGAGCAGTACTTC
NA	TRBV5-6	TRBD2	TRBJ2-5	CASSLRGAGGQETQYF	TGTGCCAGCAGCTTACGAGGAGCGGGGGGGCAGGAGACCCAGTACTTC
NA	TRBV15	NA	TRBJ2-1	CATSSRQGSHYNEQFF	TGTGCCACCAGCAGCAGGCAAGGGAGTCACTACAATGAGCAGTTCTTC
NA	TRBV7-2	NA	TRBJ1-5	CASSLEGAHGQPQHF	TGTGCCAGCAGCTTAGAAGGGGCTCACGGTCAGCCCCAGCATTTT
NA	TRBV19	NA	TRBJ2-7	CASSSRTNSYEQYF	TGTGCCAGTAGTAGCCGGACTAACTCCTACGAGCAGTACTTC
NA	TRBV30	TRBD1	TRBJ2-1	CAWSAGQGKDNEQFF	TGTGCCTGGAGTGCGGGACAGGGGAAAGACAATGAGCAGTTCTTC
NA	TRBV18	NA	TRBJ1-2	CASSPTAGVGGYTF	TGTGCCAGCTCACCGACCGCCGGGGTTGGTGGCTACACCTTC
NA	TRBV5-1	NA	TRBJ2-1	CASSLGGAGNEQFF	TGCGCCAGCAGCTTGGGTGGGGCGGGGAATGAGCAGTTCTTC
NA	TRBV7-6	TRBD2	TRBJ2-1	CASSSEASGRGPYNEQFF	TGTGCCAGCAGCTCAGAGGCTAGCGGGAGAGGGCCCTACAATGAGCAGTTCTTC
NA	TRBV18	NA	TRBJ2-7	CASAKSTGFYEQYF	TGTGCCAGCGCCAAATCGACAGGATTCTACGAGCAGTACTTC